This entry is about one TCR beta chain. TCRdb's table, derived via immunoSEQ multiplex PCR, lists solely in-frame clones and lacks some. The table lists 200,000 to 250,000 clones, 83% of them singletons, with 1.3% in the top ten. This specimen comes from a study of blood T cell repertoires in COVID-19. Enrolment of Seattle patients took place during active infection, and they were followed longitudinally. This CDR3 comprises 15 residues. The germline gives CDR1 KGHDR, CDR2 SFDVKD. J lost 1 base, V lost 2 bases, and 3 bases had no gene match. This sequence originates from a woman in her thirties with COVID-19, enrolled during active disease. The specimen sequenced was peripheral blood. The chain combines TRBV24-1 with TRBJ2-7, with 8 bases lining up with TRBD2. The CDR3 DNA sequence: TGTGCCACCAGTGATTCTAGCGGGCTGTCCTACGAGCAGTACTTC. It codes for CATSDSSGLSYEQYF.